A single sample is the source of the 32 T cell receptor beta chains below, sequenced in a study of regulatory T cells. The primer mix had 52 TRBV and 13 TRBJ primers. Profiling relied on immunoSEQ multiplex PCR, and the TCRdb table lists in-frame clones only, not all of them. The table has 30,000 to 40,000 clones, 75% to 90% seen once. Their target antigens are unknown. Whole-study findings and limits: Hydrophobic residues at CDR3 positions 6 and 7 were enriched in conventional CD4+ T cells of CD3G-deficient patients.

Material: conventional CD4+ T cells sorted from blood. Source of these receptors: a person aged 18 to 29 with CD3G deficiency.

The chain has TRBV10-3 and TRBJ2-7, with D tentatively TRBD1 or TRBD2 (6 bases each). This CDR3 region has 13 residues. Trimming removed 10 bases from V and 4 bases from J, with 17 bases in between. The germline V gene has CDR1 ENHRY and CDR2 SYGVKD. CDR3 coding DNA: TGTGCCACTAAGAGGGGGGATGCTTACGAGCAGTACTTC. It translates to CATKRGDAYEQYF.

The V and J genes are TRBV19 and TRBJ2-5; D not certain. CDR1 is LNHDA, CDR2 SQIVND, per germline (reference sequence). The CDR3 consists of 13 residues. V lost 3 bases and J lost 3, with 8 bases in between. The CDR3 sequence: CASSIGPKETQYF. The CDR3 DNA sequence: TGTGCCAGTAGTATTGGTCCTAAAGAGACCCAGTACTTC.

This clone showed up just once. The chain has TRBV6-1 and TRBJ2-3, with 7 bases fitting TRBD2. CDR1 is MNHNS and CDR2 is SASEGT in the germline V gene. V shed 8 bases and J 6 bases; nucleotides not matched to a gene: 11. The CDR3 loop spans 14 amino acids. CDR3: CASAEGGVRDTQYF. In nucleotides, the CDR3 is TGTGCCAGCGCAGAGGGAGGGGTGAGGGATACGCAGTATTTT.

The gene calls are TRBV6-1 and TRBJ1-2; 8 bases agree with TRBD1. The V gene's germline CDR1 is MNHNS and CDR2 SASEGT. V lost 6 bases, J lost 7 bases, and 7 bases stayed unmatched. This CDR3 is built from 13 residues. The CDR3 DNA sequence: TGTGCCAGCAGCCCGGACAGGGTGGGTGGCTACACCTTC. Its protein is CASSPDRVGGYTF.

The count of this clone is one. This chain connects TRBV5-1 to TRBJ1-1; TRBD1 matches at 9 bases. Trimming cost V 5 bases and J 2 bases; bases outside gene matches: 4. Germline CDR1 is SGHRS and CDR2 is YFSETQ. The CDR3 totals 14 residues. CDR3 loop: CASRAQGANTEAFF. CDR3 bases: TGCGCCAGCAGAGCACAGGGGGCCAACACTGAAGCTTTCTTT.

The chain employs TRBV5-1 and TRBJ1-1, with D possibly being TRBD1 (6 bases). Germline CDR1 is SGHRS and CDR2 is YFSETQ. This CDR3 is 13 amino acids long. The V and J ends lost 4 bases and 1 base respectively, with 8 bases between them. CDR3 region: CASSPGQNTEAFF. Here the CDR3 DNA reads TGCGCCAGCAGCCCGGGACAGAACACTGAAGCTTTCTTT.

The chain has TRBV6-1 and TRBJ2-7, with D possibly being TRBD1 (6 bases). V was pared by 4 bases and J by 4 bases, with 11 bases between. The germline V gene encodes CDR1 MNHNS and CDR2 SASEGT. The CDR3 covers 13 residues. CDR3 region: CASSAGQFYEQYF. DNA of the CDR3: TGTGCCAGCAGTGCCGGACAGTTTTACGAGCAGTACTTC.

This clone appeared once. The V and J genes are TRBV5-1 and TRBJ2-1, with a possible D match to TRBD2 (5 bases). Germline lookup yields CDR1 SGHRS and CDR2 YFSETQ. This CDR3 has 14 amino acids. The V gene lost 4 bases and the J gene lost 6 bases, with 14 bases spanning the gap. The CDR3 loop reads CASSAPDRGNEQFF. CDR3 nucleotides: TGCGCCAGCAGCGCCCCGGACCGGGGCAATGAGCAGTTCTTC.

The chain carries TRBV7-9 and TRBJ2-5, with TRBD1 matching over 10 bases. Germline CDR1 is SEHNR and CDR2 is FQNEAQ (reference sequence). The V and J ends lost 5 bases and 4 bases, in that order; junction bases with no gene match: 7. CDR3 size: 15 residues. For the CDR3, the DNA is TGTGCCAGCAGCCTCAGGGACAGGGGACGAGAGACCCAGTACTTC. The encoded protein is CASSLRDRGRETQYF.

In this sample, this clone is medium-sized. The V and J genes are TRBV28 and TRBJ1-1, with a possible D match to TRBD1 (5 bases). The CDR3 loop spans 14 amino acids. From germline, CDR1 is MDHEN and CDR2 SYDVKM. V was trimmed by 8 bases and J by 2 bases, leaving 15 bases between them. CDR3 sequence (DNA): TGTGCCAGCTGTGACCCGGGACTCAACACTGAAGCTTTCTTT. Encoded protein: CASCDPGLNTEAFF.

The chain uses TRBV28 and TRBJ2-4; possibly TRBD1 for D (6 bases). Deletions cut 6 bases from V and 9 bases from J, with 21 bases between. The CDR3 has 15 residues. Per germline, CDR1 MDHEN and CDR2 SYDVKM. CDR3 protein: CASSLFNRVWAIQYF. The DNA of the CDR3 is TGTGCCAGCAGCCTCTTTAACAGGGTCTGGGCCATTCAGTACTTC.

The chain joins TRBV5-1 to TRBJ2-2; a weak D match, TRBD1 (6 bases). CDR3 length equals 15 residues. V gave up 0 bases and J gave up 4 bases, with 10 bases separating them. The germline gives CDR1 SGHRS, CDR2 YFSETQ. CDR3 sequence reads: CASSLGDRSTGELFF. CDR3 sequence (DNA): TGCGCCAGCAGCTTGGGAGACAGGTCCACCGGGGAGCTGTTTTTT. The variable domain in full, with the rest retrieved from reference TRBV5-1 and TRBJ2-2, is KAGVTQTPRYLIKTRGQQVTLSCSPISGHRSVSWYQQTPGQGLQFLFEYFSETQRNKGNFPGRFSGRQFSNSRSEMNVSTLELGDSALYLCASSLGDRSTGELFFGEGSRLTVL.

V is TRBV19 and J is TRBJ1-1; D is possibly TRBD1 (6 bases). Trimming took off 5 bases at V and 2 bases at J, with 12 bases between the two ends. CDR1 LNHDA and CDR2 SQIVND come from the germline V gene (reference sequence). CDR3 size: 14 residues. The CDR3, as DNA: TGTGCCAGTAGTGCCTTGGACAGAAACACTGAAGCTTTCTTT. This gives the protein CASSALDRNTEAFF.

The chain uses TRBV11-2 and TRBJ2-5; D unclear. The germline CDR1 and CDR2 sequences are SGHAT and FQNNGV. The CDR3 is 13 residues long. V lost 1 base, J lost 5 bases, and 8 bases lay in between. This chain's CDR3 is CASSLVPGETQYF. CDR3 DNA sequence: TGTGCCAGCAGCTTAGTTCCTGGGGAGACCCAGTACTTC. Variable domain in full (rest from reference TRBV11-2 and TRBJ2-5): EAGVAQSPRYKIIEKRQSVAFWCNPISGHATLYWYQQILGQGPKLLIQFQNNGVVDDSQLPKDRFSAERLKGVDSTLKIQPAKLEDSAVYLCASSLVPGETQYFGPGTRLLVL.

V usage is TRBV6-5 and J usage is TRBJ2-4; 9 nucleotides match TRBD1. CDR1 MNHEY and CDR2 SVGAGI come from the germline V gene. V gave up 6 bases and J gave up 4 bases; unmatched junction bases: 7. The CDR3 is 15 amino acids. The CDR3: CASSHRGRGKNIQYF. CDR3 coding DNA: TGTGCCAGCAGCCACAGGGGGCGAGGAAAAAACATTCAGTACTTC.

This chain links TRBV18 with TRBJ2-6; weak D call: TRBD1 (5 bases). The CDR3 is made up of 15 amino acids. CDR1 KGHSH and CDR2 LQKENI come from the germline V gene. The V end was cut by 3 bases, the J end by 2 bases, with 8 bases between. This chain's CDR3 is CASSPLGPGANVLTF. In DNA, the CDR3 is TGTGCCAGCTCACCCCTGGGGCCTGGGGCCAACGTCCTGACTTTC.

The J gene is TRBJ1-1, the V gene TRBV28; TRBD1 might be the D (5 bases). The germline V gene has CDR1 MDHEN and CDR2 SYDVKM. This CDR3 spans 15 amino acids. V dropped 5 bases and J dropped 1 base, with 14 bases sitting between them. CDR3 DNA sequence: TGTGCCAGCAGTAAGCGGACAAGTGGGAACACTGAAGCTTTCTTT. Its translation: CASSKRTSGNTEAFF.

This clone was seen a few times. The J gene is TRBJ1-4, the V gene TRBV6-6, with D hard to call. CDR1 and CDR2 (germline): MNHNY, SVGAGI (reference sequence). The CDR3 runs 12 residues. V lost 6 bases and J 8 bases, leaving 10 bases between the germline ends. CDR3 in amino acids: CASRSPSEKLFF. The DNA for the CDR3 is TGTGCCAGCAGGAGCCCGTCCGAAAAACTGTTTTTT.

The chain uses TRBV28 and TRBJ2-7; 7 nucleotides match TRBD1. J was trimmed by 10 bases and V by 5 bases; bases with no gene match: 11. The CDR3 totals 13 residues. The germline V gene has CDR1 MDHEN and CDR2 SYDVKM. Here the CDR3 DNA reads TGTGCCAGCAGTGGGGCTCGACAGGGTACCCAGTACTTC. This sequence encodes CASSGARQGTQYF. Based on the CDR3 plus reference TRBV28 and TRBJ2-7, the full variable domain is DVKVTQSSRYLVKRTGEKVFLECVQDMDHENMFWYRQDPGLGLRLIYFSYDVKMKEKGDIPEGYSVSREKKERFSLILESASTNQTSMYLCASSGARQGTQYFGPGTRLTVT.

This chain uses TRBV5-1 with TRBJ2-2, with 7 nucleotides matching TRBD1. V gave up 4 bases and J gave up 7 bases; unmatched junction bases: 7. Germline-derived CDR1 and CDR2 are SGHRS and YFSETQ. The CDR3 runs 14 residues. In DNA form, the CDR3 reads TGCGCCAGCAGCATAGACAGGGTCGACGGGGAGCTGTTTTTT. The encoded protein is CASSIDRVDGELFF.

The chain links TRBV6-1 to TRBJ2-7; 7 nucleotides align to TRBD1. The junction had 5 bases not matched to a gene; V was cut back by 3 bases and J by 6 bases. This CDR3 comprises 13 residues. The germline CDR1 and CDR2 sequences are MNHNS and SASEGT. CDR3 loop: CASSDDRASEQYF. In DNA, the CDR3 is TGTGCCAGCAGTGACGACAGGGCAAGCGAGCAGTACTTC.

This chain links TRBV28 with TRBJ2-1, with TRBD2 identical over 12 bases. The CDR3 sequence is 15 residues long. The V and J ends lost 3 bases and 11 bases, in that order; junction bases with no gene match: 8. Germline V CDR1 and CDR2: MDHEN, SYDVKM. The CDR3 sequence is CASSLLGLAGGQQFF. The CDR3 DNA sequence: TGTGCCAGCAGTTTGCTGGGGCTAGCGGGAGGGCAGCAGTTCTTC.

CDR3 in amino acids: CASSQMLGGSEQFF. The CDR3 region has the DNA TGTGCCAGTAGCCAGATGCTCGGGGGAAGTGAGCAGTTCTTC. This chain links TRBV19 with TRBJ2-1; perhaps TRBD2 as D (6 bases). This CDR3 is 14 amino acids long. V lost 6 bases and J lost 9, with 18 bases in between. Germline V gives CDR1 LNHDA, CDR2 SQIVND (reference sequence).

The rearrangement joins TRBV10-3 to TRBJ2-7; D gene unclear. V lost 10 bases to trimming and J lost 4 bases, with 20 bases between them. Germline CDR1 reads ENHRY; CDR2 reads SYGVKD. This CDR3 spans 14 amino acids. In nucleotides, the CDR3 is TGTGCCACCTCCCGTGGAAGGGTTGATTACGAGCAGTACTTC. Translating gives CATSRGRVDYEQYF.

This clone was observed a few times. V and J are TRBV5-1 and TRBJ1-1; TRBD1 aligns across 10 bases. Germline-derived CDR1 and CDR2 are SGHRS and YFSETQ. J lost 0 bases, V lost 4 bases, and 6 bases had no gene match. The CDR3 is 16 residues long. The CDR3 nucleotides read TGCGCCAGCAGCCCGGGACAGGGGATGTTGAACACTGAAGCTTTCTTT. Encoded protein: CASSPGQGMLNTEAFF. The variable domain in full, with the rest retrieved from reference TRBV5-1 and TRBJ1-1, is KAGVTQTPRYLIKTRGQQVTLSCSPISGHRSVSWYQQTPGQGLQFLFEYFSETQRNKGNFPGRFSGRQFSNSRSEMNVSTLELGDSALYLCASSPGQGMLNTEAFFGQGTRLTVV.

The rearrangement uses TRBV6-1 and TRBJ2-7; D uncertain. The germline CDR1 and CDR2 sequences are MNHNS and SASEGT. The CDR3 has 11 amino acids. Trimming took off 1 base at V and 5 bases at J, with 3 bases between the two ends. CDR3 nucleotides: TGTGCCAGCAGTGAAGAGGACGAGCAGTACTTC. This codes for CASSEEDEQYF.

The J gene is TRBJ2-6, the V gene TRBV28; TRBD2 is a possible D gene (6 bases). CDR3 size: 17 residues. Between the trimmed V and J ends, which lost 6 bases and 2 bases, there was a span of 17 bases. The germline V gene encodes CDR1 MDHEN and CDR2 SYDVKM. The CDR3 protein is CASRPGGETTGANVLTF. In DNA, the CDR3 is TGTGCCAGCAGACCTGGCGGGGAAACAACTGGGGCCAACGTCCTGACTTTC.

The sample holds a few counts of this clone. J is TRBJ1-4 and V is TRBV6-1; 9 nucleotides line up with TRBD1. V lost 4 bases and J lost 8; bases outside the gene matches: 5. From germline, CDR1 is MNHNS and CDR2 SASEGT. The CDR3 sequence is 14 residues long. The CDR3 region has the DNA TGTGCCAGCAGTGTCACAGGGGGCGGCGAAAAACTGTTTTTT. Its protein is CASSVTGGGEKLFF.

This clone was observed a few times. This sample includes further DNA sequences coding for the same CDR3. CDR3 in DNA: TGCGCCAGCAGCTTGTCGGGGAACTATGGCTACACCTTC. This encodes CASSLSGNYGYTF. V usage is TRBV5-1 and J usage is TRBJ1-2; D is uncertain. The ends were cut back, 1 base at V and 2 bases at J, with 6 bases in the middle. CDR1 and CDR2 (germline): SGHRS, YFSETQ. This CDR3 has 13 amino acids.

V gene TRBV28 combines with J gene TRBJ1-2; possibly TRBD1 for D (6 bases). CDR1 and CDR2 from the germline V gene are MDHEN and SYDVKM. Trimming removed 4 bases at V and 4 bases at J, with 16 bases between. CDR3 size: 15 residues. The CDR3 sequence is CASSSGGTGTYGYTF. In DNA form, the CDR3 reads TGTGCCAGCAGTTCCGGGGGCACAGGGACCTATGGCTACACCTTC.

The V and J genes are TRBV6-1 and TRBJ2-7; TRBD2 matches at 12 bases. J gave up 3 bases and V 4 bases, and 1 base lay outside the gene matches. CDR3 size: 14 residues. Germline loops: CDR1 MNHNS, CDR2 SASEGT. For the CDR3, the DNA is TGTGCCAGCAGTGCGACTAGCGGGAGCTACGAGCAGTACTTC. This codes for CASSATSGSYEQYF.

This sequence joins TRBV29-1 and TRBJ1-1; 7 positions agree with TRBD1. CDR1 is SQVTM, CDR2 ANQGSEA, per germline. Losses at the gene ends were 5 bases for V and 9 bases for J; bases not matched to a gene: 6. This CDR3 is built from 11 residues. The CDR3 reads CSVTGDTQAFF. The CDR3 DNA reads TGCAGCGTTACAGGGGACACCCAAGCTTTCTTT.